This TCR beta chain was recovered during a study of long-term antiretroviral therapy in people with HIV. General study points: Blood collection from about 2003 to 2018 possibly occurred under older ART regimens. Relative to control repertoires, HIV repertoires exhibited narrower CDR3 length ranges.

V lost 4 bases, J lost 1 base, and 20 bases lay in between. The CDR3 has 17 amino acids. The germline V gene has CDR1 SGHNT and CDR2 YYREEE (reference sequence). Regarding this clone: As yet, its antigen is unknown.

An immunoSEQ assay, version v3.0, was performed at survey level. Sequencing was designed to cover about 35,000-55,000 T-cell genomes in each sample. Clones were sequenced by immunoSEQ multiplex PCR, and TCRdb holds only the in-frame ones, with some missing. The sample consists of about 27,000 clones, roughly four fifths of them appearing once. This clonotype originated in a man between 50 and 59 years old with HIV. This material consisted of unsorted PBMCs, taken 2.9 years after starting antiretroviral therapy. V usage is TRBV5-4 and J usage is TRBJ1-1; maybe TRBD1 (6 bases). The DNA for the CDR3 is TGTGCCAGCAGCCCGCTTGCGGGGGGGCGGAAGAACACTGAAGCTTTCTTT. It encodes CASSPLAGGRKNTEAFF. Using reference TRBV5-4 and TRBJ1-1 for the parts outside the CDR3, the full variable domain is ETGVTQSPTHLIKTRGQQVTLRCSSQSGHNTVSWYQQALGQGPQFIFQYYREEENGRGNFPPRFSGLQFPNYSSELNVNALELDDSALYLCASSPLAGGRKNTEAFFGQGTRLTVV.